Described below is a single T cell receptor (beta chain) sequence and its context. The antigen is unknown. This sample was included in a study of cytomegalovirus exposure and HLA in healthy donors. The overall study: As an earlier analysis found, around 190 million T cells yielded about 120 million unique TCR beta sequences. Findings and caveats of the study: Across HLA loci, a later analysis found differing TCR association rates, with DRB1 most and HLA-C fewest. It was only CMV serostatus that was available as immune exposure information. Reported findings show TCR beta sequences accurately forecast HLA-A and HLA-B alleles in most subjects.

CDR1 MDHEN and CDR2 SYDVKM come from the germline V gene. With V trimmed by 5 bases and J by 8 bases, 5 bases remained unmatched. This CDR3 region has 13 residues. PCR used 60 Vbeta primers and 13 Jbeta primers. Generated by immunoSEQ multiplex PCR, the TCRdb table keeps only in-frame clones and is missing some. The repertoire holds 190,000 or so clones, with around 83% as singletons. The sequence was collected from a man aged 45-65 years in good health and CMV-seronegative. The chain uses TRBV28 and TRBJ1-2; TRBD1 matches at 10 bases. The sample taken for sequencing was PBMCs. This chain's CDR3 is CASSPGTGDGYTF. The CDR3 DNA reads TGTGCCAGCAGTCCGGGGACAGGGGACGGCTACACCTTC.